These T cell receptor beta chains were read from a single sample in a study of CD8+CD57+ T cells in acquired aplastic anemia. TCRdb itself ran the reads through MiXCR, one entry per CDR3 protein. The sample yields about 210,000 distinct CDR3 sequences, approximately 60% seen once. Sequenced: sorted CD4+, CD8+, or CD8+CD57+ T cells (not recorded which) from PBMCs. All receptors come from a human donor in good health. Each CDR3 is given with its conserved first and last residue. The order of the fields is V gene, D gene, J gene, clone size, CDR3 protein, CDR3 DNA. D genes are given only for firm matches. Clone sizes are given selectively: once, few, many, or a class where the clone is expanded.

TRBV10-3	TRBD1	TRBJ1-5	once	CATLGTGGRGQPQHF	TGTGCCACCCTCGGGACAGGGGGGAGAGGGCAGCCCCAGCATTTT
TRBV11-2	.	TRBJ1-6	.	CASSHSLLGSSYNSPLHF	TGTGCCAGCAGCCACAGTCTTCTGGGAAGCTCCTATAATTCACCCCTCCACTTT
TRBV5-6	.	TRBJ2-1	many	CASSPMGNEQFF	TGTGCCAGCAGCCCCATGGGCAATGAGCAGTTCTTC
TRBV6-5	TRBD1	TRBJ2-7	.	CASRALTGDYEQYF	TGTGCCAGCAGGGCCTTAACAGGGGACTACGAGCAGTACTTC
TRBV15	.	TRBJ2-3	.	CAASSLDGSSTDTQYF	TGTGCCGCCAGCAGCTTGGACGGATCTAGCACAGATACGCAGTATTTT
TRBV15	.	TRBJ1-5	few	CATSRDGLKEFYSNQPQHF	TGTGCCACCAGCAGAGACGGATTAAAGGAGTTCTATAGCAATCAGCCCCAGCATTTT
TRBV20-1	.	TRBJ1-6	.	CSASGGDNSPLHF	TGCAGTGCCTCCGGGGGAGATAATTCACCCCTCCACTTT
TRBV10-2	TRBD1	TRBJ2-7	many	CASSAFGTGQEQYF	TGCGCCAGCAGTGCGTTCGGGACAGGGCAGGAGCAGTACTTC
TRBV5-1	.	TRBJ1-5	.	CASSADTHQPQHF	TGCGCCAGCAGCGCGGACACCCATCAGCCCCAGCATTTT
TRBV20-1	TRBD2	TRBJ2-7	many	CSARDGRGVSSYEQYF	TGCAGTGCTAGAGACGGGCGGGGGGTTAGCTCCTACGAGCAGTACTTC
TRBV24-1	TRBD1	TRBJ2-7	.	CATSDRDRGPYEQYF	TGTGCCACCAGTGACAGGGACAGGGGGCCCTACGAGCAGTACTTC
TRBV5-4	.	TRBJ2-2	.	CASSFLATGELFF	TGTGCCAGCTCCTTCCTAGCGACCGGGGAGCTGTTTTTT
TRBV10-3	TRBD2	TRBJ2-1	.	CAISATDGTSDWDEQFF	TGTGCCATCAGTGCAACCGACGGGACTAGCGATTGGGATGAGCAGTTCTTC
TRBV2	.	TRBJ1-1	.	CASQTGRTEAFF	TGTGCCAGCCAGACAGGTAGGACTGAAGCTTTCTTT
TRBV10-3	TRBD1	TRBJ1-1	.	CAISERGQNEAFF	TGTGCCATCAGTGAGAGGGGACAGAATGAAGCTTTCTTT
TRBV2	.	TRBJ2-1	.	CASSDYPLTYNEQFF	TGTGCCAGCAGCGACTACCCGCTGACCTACAATGAGCAGTTCTTC
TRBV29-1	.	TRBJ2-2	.	CSVEDAGVGTGELFF	TGCAGCGTTGAAGATGCTGGGGTGGGAACCGGGGAGCTGTTTTTT
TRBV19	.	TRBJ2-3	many	CASSISRQAPDTQYF	TGTGCCAGTAGTATAAGTCGACAGGCGCCAGATACGCAGTATTTT
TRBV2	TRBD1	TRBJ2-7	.	CASIGTGRPKEQYF	TGTGCCAGCATTGGGACAGGCCGCCCTAAGGAGCAGTACTTC
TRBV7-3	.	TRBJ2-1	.	CASSLTAGPNTGEQFF	TGTGCCAGCAGCTTAACGGCAGGGCCGAACACCGGGGAGCAGTTCTTC
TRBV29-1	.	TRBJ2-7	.	CSVGLGGGTAYEQYF	TGCAGCGTTGGGTTAGGAGGGGGCACAGCCTACGAGCAGTACTTC